The rows below give T cell receptor beta chains drawn from one sample of a study of OX40 agonist ivuxolimab in advanced cancers. Repertoires were generated with immunoSEQ multiplex PCR, while TCRdb's copy carries only in-frame clones and drops some. The sample lists 90,000 to 100,000 clones; around 90% were seen once. Source: CD4+ or CD8+ T cells sorted from blood, taken in a trial of the OX40 agonist ivuxolimab. The receptor set was obtained from an adult with an advanced solid tumor such as melanoma, head and neck, liver or kidney cancer. Both conserved end residues are trimmed from each CDR3.

v_gene,j_gene,CDR3aa
TRBV30,TRBJ1-1,AWTPRQNTEAF
TRBV19,TRBJ1-1,ASALSRGSLMNTEAF
TRBV27,TRBJ2-7,ASSLRGQGSYEQY
TRBV2,TRBJ1-4,ASSEDQGFNEKLF
TRBV7-9,NA,ASSSGGGRSYEQY
TRBV14,TRBJ2-7,ASSPTGIKQY
TRBV19,TRBJ2-7,ASSMSLPYEQY
TRBV5-1,TRBJ2-1,ASSLVGPPYNEQF
TRBV5-1,TRBJ2-3,ASSPLTSGRTDTQY
TRBV5-1,TRBJ1-5,ASSLGQGGQPQH
TRBV6-5,TRBJ2-3,ASRAGVPTDTQY
TRBV28,TRBJ1-2,ASSLWDRVSFGYT
TRBV18,TRBJ1-3,ASSLRDRDALNHVISGNTIY
TRBV6-5,TRBJ2-7,ASSVGGHEQY
TRBV5-4,TRBJ2-3,ASSFKTGGPPDTQY
TRBV11-2,TRBJ2-2,ASSLLQENTGELF
TRBV6-1,TRBJ2-1,ASSEGTSSDEQF
TRBV9,TRBJ2-7,ASSSYGRMGGEQY
TRBV5-5,TRBJ2-7,ASSKDPLREY
TRBV27,TRBJ1-4,ASSLSGTASEKLF
TRBV11-1,TRBJ1-2,ASSSKTPLVANYGYT
TRBV30,TRBJ2-2,AWSFMGRGNPGELF
TRBV5-1,TRBJ1-4,ASSLTNRGSDEKLF
TRBV7-3,TRBJ1-1,ASSLSANTEAF
TRBV21-1,TRBJ2-7,ASCVRVGDYEQY
TRBV5-1,TRBJ2-1,ASSSLAQYNEQF
TRBV2,TRBJ1-4,ASSGWVGQGEKLF
TRBV11-2,TRBJ2-5,ASSLSSGSQETQY
TRBV5-6,TRBJ2-5,ASSSSGTGWGETQY